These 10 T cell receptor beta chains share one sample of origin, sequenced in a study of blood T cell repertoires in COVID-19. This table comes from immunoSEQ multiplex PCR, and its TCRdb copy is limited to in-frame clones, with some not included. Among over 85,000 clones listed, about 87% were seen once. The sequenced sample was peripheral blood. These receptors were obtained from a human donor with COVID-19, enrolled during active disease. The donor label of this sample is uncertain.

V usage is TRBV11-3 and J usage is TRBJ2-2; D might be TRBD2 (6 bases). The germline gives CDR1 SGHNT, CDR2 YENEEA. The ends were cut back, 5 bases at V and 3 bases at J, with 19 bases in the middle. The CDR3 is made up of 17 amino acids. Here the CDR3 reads CASSPSSAGMDTGELFF. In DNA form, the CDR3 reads TGTGCCAGCAGCCCCTCTAGCGCCGGGATGGACACCGGGGAGCTGTTTTTT.

CDR3 protein: CASSAVGSHRGLYGYTF. CDR3 nucleotides: TGTGCCAGCAGTGCGGTCGGTTCGCACAGGGGTCTTTATGGCTACACCTTC. V gene TRBV27 combines with J gene TRBJ1-2; 7 bases are shared with TRBD1. The CDR3 extends over 17 amino acids. Germline CDR1 is MNHEY and CDR2 is SMNVEV (reference sequence). Unmatched junction bases numbered 17, after V lost 5 bases and J lost 5 bases.

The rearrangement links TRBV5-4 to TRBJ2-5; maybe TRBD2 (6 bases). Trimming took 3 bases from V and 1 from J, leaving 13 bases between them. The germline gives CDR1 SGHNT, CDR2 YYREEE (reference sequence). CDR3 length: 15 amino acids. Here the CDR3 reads CASSSSPGGQETQYF. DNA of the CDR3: TGTGCCAGCAGCTCGTCCCCCGGGGGCCAAGAGACCCAGTACTTC.

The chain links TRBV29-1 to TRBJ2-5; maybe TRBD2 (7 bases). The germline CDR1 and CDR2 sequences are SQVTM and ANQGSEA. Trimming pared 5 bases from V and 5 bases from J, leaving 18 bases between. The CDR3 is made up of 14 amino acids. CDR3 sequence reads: CSVQPGGSGETQYF. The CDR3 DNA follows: TGCAGCGTTCAGCCGGGGGGCTCGGGGGAGACCCAGTACTTC.

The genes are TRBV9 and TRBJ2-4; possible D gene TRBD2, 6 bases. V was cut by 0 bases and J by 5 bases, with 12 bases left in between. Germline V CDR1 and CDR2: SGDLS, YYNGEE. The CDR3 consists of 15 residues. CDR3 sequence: CASSVGLAGQNIQYF. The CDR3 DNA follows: TGTGCCAGCAGCGTAGGCCTTGCGGGGCAAAACATTCAGTACTTC.

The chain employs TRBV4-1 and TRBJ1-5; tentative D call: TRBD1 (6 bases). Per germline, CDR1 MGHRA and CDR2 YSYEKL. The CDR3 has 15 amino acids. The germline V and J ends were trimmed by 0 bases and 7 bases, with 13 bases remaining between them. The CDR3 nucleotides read TGCGCCAGCAGCCAAGAATTCTGGGGGCGGCAGCCCCAGCATTTT. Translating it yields CASSQEFWGRQPQHF.

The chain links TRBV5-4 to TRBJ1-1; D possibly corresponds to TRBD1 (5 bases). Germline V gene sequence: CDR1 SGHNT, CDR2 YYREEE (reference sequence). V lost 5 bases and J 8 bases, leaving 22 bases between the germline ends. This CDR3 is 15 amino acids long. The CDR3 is CASRKVAGGISEAFF. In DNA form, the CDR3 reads TGTGCCAGCAGGAAGGTCGCCGGGGGAATATCGGAAGCTTTCTTT.

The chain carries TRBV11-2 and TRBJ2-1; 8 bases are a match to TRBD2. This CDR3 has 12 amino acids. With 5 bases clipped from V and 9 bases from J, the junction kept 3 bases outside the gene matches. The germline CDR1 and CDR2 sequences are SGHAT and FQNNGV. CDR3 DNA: TGTGCCAGCAGCCCGGGACTAGTTGAGCAGTTCTTC. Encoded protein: CASSPGLVEQFF.

CDR3 in amino acids: CASSLGGGGAGSPLHF. The CDR3 region has the DNA TGTGCCAGCAGCTTAGGGGGCGGCGGGGCAGGGTCACCCCTCCACTTT. V is TRBV7-9 and J is TRBJ1-6, with a weak D call TRBD1 (5 bases). The CDR3 sequence is 16 residues long. The V end lost 1 base, the J end lost 10 bases, and 17 bases lay between the germline ends. CDR1 is SEHNR, CDR2 FQNEAQ, per germline (reference sequence).

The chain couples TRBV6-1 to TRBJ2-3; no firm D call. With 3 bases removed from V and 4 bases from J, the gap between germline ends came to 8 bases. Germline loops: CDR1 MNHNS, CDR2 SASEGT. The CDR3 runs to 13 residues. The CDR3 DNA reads TGTGCCAGCAGTGATATTTCGGCAGATACGCAGTATTTT. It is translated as CASSDISADTQYF.